This T cell receptor (beta chain) was captured in a study of blood T cell repertoires in COVID-19. The overall study: Material from acute and convalescent COVID-19 was sourced from the United States, Italy and Spain. Sources were T cells, B-cell-depleted T cells, or PBMCs; the material itself was cDNA or gDNA.

Original handling: By means of reference gene primer amplification, nucleated cell counts were estimated. Libraries were prepared by immunoSEQ multiplex PCR; TCRdb keeps only in-frame clonotypes and omits some of them. That table supplies the V and J calls and clone size; D and trimming were determined from the DNA. Counted here are about 220,000 clones, around 84% occurring once; the ten biggest clones make up roughly 5.3%. This CDR3 comprises 15 residues. Losses at the gene ends were 2 bases for V and 7 bases for J; bases not matched to a gene: 9. CDR1 and CDR2 from the germline V gene are GTSNPN and SVGIG (reference sequence).

The sequencing input was peripheral blood. The chain is built from TRBV30 and TRBJ2-7, with 12 positions matching TRBD2. The sequence was obtained from a woman aged 55-75 years who had recovered from COVID-19. The DNA of the CDR3 is TGTGCCTGGAGTTCTAGCGGGGGGGCCTGGCGGGAGCAGTACTTC. Translated, it gives CAWSSSGGAWREQYF.